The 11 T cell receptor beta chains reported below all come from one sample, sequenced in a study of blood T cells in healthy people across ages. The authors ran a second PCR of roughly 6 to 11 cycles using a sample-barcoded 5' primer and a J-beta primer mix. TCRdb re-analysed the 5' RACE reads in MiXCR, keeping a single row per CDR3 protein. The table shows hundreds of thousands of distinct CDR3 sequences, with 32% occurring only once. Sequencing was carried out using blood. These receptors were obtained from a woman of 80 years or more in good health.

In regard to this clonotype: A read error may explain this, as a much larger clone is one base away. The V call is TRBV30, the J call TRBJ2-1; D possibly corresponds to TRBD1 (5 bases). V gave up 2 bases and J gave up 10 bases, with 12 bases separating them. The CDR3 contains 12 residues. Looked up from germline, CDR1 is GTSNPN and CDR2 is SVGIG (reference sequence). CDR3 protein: CAWSKGQHEQFF. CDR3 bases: TGTGCCTGGAGTAAGGGGCAACACGAGCAGTTCTTC. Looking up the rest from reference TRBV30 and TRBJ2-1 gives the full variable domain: SQTIHQWPATLVQPVGSPLSLECTVEGTSNPNLYWYRQAAGRGLQLLFYSVGIGQISSEVPQNLSASRPQDRQFILSSKKLLLSDSGFYLCAWSKGQHEQFFGPGTRLTVL.

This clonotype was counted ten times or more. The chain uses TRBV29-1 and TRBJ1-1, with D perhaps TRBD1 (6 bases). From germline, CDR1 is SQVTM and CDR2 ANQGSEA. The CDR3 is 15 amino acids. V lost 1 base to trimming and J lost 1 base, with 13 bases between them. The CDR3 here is CSVEAPDSPNTEAFF. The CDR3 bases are TGCAGCGTTGAAGCCCCGGACAGCCCGAACACTGAAGCTTTCTTT.

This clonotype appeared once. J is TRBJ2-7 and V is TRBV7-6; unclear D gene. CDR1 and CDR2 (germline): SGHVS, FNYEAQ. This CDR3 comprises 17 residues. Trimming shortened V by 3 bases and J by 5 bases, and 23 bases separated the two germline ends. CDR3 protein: CASSLGSGVKLINEQYF. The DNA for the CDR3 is TGTGCCAGCAGCTTGGGTTCAGGAGTAAAATTGATCAACGAGCAGTACTTC.

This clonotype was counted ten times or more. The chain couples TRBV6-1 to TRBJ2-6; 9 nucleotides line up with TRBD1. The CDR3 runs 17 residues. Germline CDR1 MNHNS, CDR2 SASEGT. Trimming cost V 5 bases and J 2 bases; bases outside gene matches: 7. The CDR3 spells CASSTGQGLTGANVLTF. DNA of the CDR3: TGTGCCAGCAGTACGGGACAGGGCCTAACTGGGGCCAACGTCCTGACTTTC.

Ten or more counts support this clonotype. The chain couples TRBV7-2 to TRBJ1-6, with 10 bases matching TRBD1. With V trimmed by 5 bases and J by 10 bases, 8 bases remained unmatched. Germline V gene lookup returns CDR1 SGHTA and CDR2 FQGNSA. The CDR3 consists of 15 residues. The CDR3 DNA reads TGTGCCAGCAGCCCTAGACAGGGGGCTGGATCACCCCTCCACTTT. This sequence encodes CASSPRQGAGSPLHF. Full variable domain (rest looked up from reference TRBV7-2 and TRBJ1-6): GAGVSQSPSNKVTEKGKDVELRCDPISGHTALYWYRQSLGQGLEFLIYFQGNSAPDKSGLPSDRFSAERTGGSVSTLTIQRTQQEDSAVYLCASSPRQGAGSPLHFGNGTRLTVT.

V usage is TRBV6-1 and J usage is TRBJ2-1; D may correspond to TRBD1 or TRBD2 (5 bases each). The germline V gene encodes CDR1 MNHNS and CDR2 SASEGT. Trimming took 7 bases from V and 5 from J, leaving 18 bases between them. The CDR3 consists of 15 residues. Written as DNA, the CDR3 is TGTGCCAGCAATCCTAGCCGGGACGCCCACAATGAGCAGTTCTTC. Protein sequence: CASNPSRDAHNEQFF.

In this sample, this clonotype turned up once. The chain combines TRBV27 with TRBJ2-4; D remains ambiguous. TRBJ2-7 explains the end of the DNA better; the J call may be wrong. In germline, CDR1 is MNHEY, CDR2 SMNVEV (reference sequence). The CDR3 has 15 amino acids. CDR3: CASSLQGLSSYEQYF. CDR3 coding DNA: TGTGCCAGCAGCCTTCAAGGCCTGAGCTCCTACGAGCAGTACTTC.

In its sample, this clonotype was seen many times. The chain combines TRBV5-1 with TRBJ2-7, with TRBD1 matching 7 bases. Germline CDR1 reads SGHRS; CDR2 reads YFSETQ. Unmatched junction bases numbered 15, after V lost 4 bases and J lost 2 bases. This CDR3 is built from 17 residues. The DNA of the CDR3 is TGCGCCAGCAGCCCTGATCTTCAGACAGGGTCCCCCTACGAGCAGTACTTC. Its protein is CASSPDLQTGSPYEQYF.

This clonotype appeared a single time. CDR3 coding DNA: TGTGCCAGCAACGACCTTACTGGGGCCAACGTCCTGACTTTC. Translation gives CASNDLTGANVLTF. The rearrangement links TRBV28 to TRBJ2-6; D is unclear. Trimming stripped 7 bases from V and 2 bases from J, with 9 bases between. In germline, CDR1 is MDHEN, CDR2 SYDVKM. The CDR3 covers 14 residues. Full variable domain (rest looked up from reference TRBV28 and TRBJ2-6): DVKVTQSSRYLVKRTGEKVFLECVQDMDHENMFWYRQDPGLGLRLIYFSYDVKMKEKGDIPEGYSVSREKKERFSLILESASTNQTSMYLCASNDLTGANVLTFGAGSRLTVL.

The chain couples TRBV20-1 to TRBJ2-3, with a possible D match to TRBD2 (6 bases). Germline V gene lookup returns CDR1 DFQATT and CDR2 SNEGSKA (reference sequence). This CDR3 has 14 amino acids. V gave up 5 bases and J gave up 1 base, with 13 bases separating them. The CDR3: CSARGIAGTDTQYF. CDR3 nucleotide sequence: TGCAGTGCTCGAGGGATAGCGGGCACAGATACGCAGTATTTT.

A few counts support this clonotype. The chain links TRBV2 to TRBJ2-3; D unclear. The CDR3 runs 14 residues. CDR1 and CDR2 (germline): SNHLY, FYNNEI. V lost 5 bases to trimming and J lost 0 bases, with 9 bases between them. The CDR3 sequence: CASSRTPSTDTQYF. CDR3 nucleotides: TGTGCCAGCAGTAGGACCCCTAGCACAGATACGCAGTATTTT.